A selection of T cell receptor beta chains follows, all from one sample in a study of graft-versus-host responses after intestinal transplantation. The protocol was immunoSEQ multiplex PCR, while the TCRdb copy is restricted to in-frame clones and leaves out a portion. The repertoire holds 73,000 or so clones, with around 91% as singletons. The antigens these receptors bind are not known. Sequencing used unstimulated CD8+ T cells sorted from spleen or lymph node cells, obtained before transplant. These receptors originate from a human donor who was the organ donor for an intestinal transplant. Each CDR3 is given with its conserved first and last residue. A D gene is named only where the DNA matches it firmly. The size field is filled for only some rows; it gives once, few, many or a size class.

clone_size: .
v_call: TRBV7-6
d_call: TRBD1
j_call: TRBJ2-2
cdr3_aa: CASSPGGPNTGELFF
cdr3_nt: TGTGCCAGCAGCCCAGGGGGACCTAACACCGGGGAGCTGTTTTTT

clone_size: .
v_call: TRBV7-3
d_call: .
j_call: TRBJ1-1
cdr3_aa: CASSLGGGRTEAFF
cdr3_nt: TGTGCCAGCAGCTTAGGGGGGGGCAGGACTGAAGCTTTCTTT

clone_size: once
v_call: TRBV28
d_call: .
j_call: TRBJ1-6
cdr3_aa: CASSLSGGLRSPLHF
cdr3_nt: TGTGCCAGCAGTTTATCGGGGGGATTAAGGTCACCCCTCCACTTT

clone_size: once
v_call: TRBV18
d_call: .
j_call: TRBJ1-2
cdr3_aa: CASSPGHIRDYGYTF
cdr3_nt: TGTGCCAGCTCACCGGGACATATCCGTGACTATGGCTACACCTTC

clone_size: .
v_call: TRBV4-1
d_call: TRBD1
j_call: TRBJ2-1
cdr3_aa: CASSLARGQLNEQFF
cdr3_nt: TGCGCCAGCAGCCTTGCTAGGGGGCAATTAAATGAGCAGTTCTTC

clone_size: .
v_call: TRBV27
d_call: .
j_call: TRBJ1-1
cdr3_aa: CASKYQGRNTEAFF
cdr3_nt: TGTGCCAGTAAATACCAGGGTCGAAACACTGAAGCTTTCTTT

clone_size: .
v_call: TRBV6-1
d_call: .
j_call: TRBJ1-6
cdr3_aa: CASTPDYNNSPLHF
cdr3_nt: TGTGCCAGCACCCCGGACTATAATAATTCACCCCTCCACTTT

clone_size: .
v_call: TRBV5-6
d_call: TRBD1
j_call: TRBJ1-5
cdr3_aa: CASSFLGQRNQPQHF
cdr3_nt: TGTGCCAGCAGCTTTTTGGGACAGCGGAATCAGCCCCAGCATTTT

clone_size: .
v_call: TRBV13
d_call: .
j_call: TRBJ2-2
cdr3_aa: CASKGGGANTGELFF
cdr3_nt: TGTGCCAGCAAGGGGGGGGGAGCGAACACCGGGGAGCTGTTTTTT

clone_size: few
v_call: TRBV27
d_call: .
j_call: TRBJ2-2
cdr3_aa: CASKGHTGELFF
cdr3_nt: TGTGCCAGCAAGGGGCACACCGGGGAGCTGTTTTTT

clone_size: once
v_call: TRBV27
d_call: .
j_call: TRBJ1-5
cdr3_aa: CASRGLAPPNQPQHF
cdr3_nt: TGTGCCAGCAGGGGGCTCGCCCCCCCAAATCAGCCCCAGCATTTT

clone_size: once
v_call: TRBV27
d_call: .
j_call: TRBJ1-3
cdr3_aa: CATGGDENPRTGGNTIYF
cdr3_nt: TGTGCCACCGGAGGGGACGAGAATCCCCGGACCGGTGGAAACACCATATATTTT

clone_size: once
v_call: TRBV7-9
d_call: TRBD1
j_call: TRBJ2-3
cdr3_aa: CASSLAGTGDTDTQYF
cdr3_nt: TGTGCCAGCAGCTTAGCTGGGACAGGGGACACAGATACGCAGTATTTT

clone_size: .
v_call: TRBV19
d_call: .
j_call: TRBJ1-2
cdr3_aa: CASTDPAGGNYGYTF
cdr3_nt: TGTGCCAGTACCGACCCGGCTGGAGGGAACTATGGCTACACCTTC

clone_size: .
v_call: TRBV4-3
d_call: .
j_call: TRBJ2-2
cdr3_aa: CASSQVSWARRAGELFF
cdr3_nt: TGCGCCAGCAGCCAAGTTTCTTGGGCTCGGCGCGCCGGGGAGCTGTTTTTT

clone_size: .
v_call: TRBV2
d_call: .
j_call: TRBJ1-5
cdr3_aa: CASSPGVASNQPQHF
cdr3_nt: TGTGCCAGCAGTCCAGGGGTGGCCAGCAATCAGCCCCAGCATTTT

clone_size: .
v_call: TRBV6-5
d_call: .
j_call: TRBJ2-3
cdr3_aa: CASSYSAVETQYF
cdr3_nt: TGTGCCAGCAGTTACTCGGCGGTGGAGACGCAGTATTTT

clone_size: .
v_call: TRBV7-9
d_call: .
j_call: TRBJ1-5
cdr3_aa: CASSFLGASQPQHF
cdr3_nt: TGTGCCAGCAGCTTCTTAGGGGCAAGTCAGCCCCAGCATTTT

clone_size: .
v_call: TRBV11-3
d_call: .
j_call: TRBJ2-1
cdr3_aa: CASSLRPNGNEQFF
cdr3_nt: TGTGCCAGCAGCTTGCGGCCCAATGGCAATGAGCAGTTCTTC

clone_size: .
v_call: TRBV28
d_call: .
j_call: TRBJ2-5
cdr3_aa: CASSLTVETQYF
cdr3_nt: TGTGCCAGCAGTTTGACAGTGGAGACCCAGTACTTC

clone_size: .
v_call: TRBV27
d_call: .
j_call: TRBJ1-2
cdr3_aa: CASSLTGPYGYTF
cdr3_nt: TGTGCCAGCAGTCTGACAGGTCCCTATGGCTACACCTTC

clone_size: .
v_call: TRBV6-6
d_call: TRBD2
j_call: TRBJ2-3
cdr3_aa: CAVASGGNTDTQYF
cdr3_nt: TGTGCAGTTGCGAGCGGGGGGAACACAGATACGCAGTATTTT

clone_size: .
v_call: TRBV11-2
d_call: .
j_call: TRBJ1-5
cdr3_aa: CASSLVPGVSSDSNQPQHF
cdr3_nt: TGTGCCAGCAGCTTAGTACCGGGAGTCTCCTCGGATAGCAATCAGCCCCAGCATTTT

clone_size: .
v_call: TRBV4-2
d_call: TRBD1
j_call: TRBJ2-3
cdr3_aa: CASSQDRQGGTDTQYF
cdr3_nt: TGTGCCAGCAGCCAAGATAGACAGGGCGGCACAGATACGCAGTATTTT

clone_size: .
v_call: TRBV10-1
d_call: TRBD2
j_call: TRBJ2-5
cdr3_aa: CASSELAGGEETQYF
cdr3_nt: TGCGCCAGCAGTGAACTGGCGGGGGGGGAAGAGACCCAGTACTTC

clone_size: .
v_call: TRBV16
d_call: .
j_call: TRBJ1-4
cdr3_aa: CASSRGGETNEKLFF
cdr3_nt: TGTGCCAGCAGCCGAGGGGGAGAAACTAATGAAAAACTGTTTTTT

clone_size: few
v_call: TRBV4-3
d_call: TRBD1
j_call: TRBJ1-3
cdr3_aa: CASSQRDSGNTIYF
cdr3_nt: TGCGCCAGCAGCCAAAGGGACAGTGGAAACACCATATATTTT

clone_size: .
v_call: TRBV29-1
d_call: TRBD1
j_call: TRBJ2-3
cdr3_aa: CSVEDRDRMSTDTQYF
cdr3_nt: TGCAGCGTTGAAGATCGGGACAGGATGAGCACAGATACGCAGTATTTT

clone_size: .
v_call: TRBV7-6
d_call: .
j_call: TRBJ2-1
cdr3_aa: CASSLVTRGYNEQFF
cdr3_nt: TGTGCCAGCAGCTTAGTAACAAGGGGTTACAATGAGCAGTTCTTC

clone_size: once
v_call: TRBV27
d_call: TRBD1
j_call: TRBJ2-3
cdr3_aa: CASSTRDRGGTDTQYF
cdr3_nt: TGTGCCAGCAGTACGCGGGACAGGGGTGGCACAGATACGCAGTATTTT

clone_size: .
v_call: TRBV7-8
d_call: TRBD1
j_call: TRBJ1-2
cdr3_aa: CASSSGTGGYGYTF
cdr3_nt: TGTGCCAGCAGCTCCGGGACAGGGGGTTATGGCTACACCTTC

clone_size: .
v_call: TRBV5-1
d_call: TRBD1
j_call: TRBJ1-1
cdr3_aa: CASSLGQGDPEAFF
cdr3_nt: TGCGCCAGCAGCCTGGGACAGGGGGACCCTGAAGCTTTCTTT

clone_size: .
v_call: TRBV6-5
d_call: .
j_call: TRBJ1-5
cdr3_aa: CASSYSTSQPQHF
cdr3_nt: TGTGCCAGCAGTTACTCTACTTCTCAGCCCCAGCATTTT

clone_size: .
v_call: TRBV5-6
d_call: .
j_call: TRBJ1-4
cdr3_aa: CASSLGDSDEKLFF
cdr3_nt: TGTGCCAGCAGCTTGGGGGACTCGGATGAAAAACTGTTTTTT

clone_size: .
v_call: TRBV6-4
d_call: .
j_call: TRBJ2-1
cdr3_aa: CASSDLDGRLYNEQFF
cdr3_nt: TGTGCCAGCAGTGACCTCGACGGGAGACTCTACAATGAGCAGTTCTTC

clone_size: .
v_call: TRBV6-1
d_call: TRBD1
j_call: TRBJ2-1
cdr3_aa: CASSEDRDNEQFF
cdr3_nt: TGTGCCAGCAGTGAGGACAGGGATAATGAGCAGTTCTTC

clone_size: .
v_call: TRBV6-5
d_call: TRBD1
j_call: TRBJ1-2
cdr3_aa: CASSYSQHRTGDGYTF
cdr3_nt: TGTGCCAGCAGTTACTCTCAACACAGGACAGGGGATGGCTACACCTTC

clone_size: .
v_call: TRBV12-5
d_call: .
j_call: TRBJ2-3
cdr3_aa: CASGLGGGGSTDTQYF
cdr3_nt: TGTGCTAGTGGTTTGGGGGGGGGCGGAAGCACAGATACGCAGTATTTT

clone_size: .
v_call: TRBV6-4
d_call: TRBD2
j_call: TRBJ2-3
cdr3_aa: CASRQTSGGAYTQYF
cdr3_nt: TGTGCCAGCAGGCAAACTAGCGGGGGCGCGTATACGCAGTATTTT

clone_size: .
v_call: TRBV4-2
d_call: TRBD1
j_call: TRBJ1-5
cdr3_aa: CASSQVGQAAQPQHF
cdr3_nt: TGTGCCAGCAGCCAAGTCGGACAGGCGGCTCAGCCCCAGCATTTT